The rows below give T cell receptor beta chains drawn from one sample of a study of blood T cell repertoires in COVID-19. Clones were read by immunoSEQ multiplex PCR, and TCRdb kept only the in-frame ones, dropping some. The table shows a few hundred thousand clones, with more than 80% occurring only once. The specimen sequenced was PBMCs or T cells enriched from blood (not recorded which). These receptors all come from a man aged 35 to 55 who had recovered from COVID-19. CDR3s include the opening cysteine and the closing phenylalanine or tryptophan. D genes are given only for firm matches. Not every row has a clone size; where given, it reads once, few, many or a size class.

V gene: TRBV6-5; J gene: TRBJ1-1; D gene: TRBD1; clone size: -; CDR3 DNA: TGTGCCAGCAGTCCTATGACAGGGGTCCCTGAAGCTTTCTTT; CDR3 protein: CASSPMTGVPEAFF
V gene: TRBV5-1; J gene: TRBJ1-1; D gene: -; clone size: few; CDR3 DNA: TGCGCCAGCAGCTTGGCCTCGGACACTGAAGCTTTCTTT; CDR3 protein: CASSLASDTEAFF
V gene: TRBV5-4; J gene: TRBJ2-7; D gene: -; clone size: -; CDR3 DNA: TGTGCCAGCAGCCTCTATGCGGGAACGGACTACGAGCAGTACTTC; CDR3 protein: CASSLYAGTDYEQYF
V gene: TRBV24-1; J gene: TRBJ2-1; D gene: TRBD1; clone size: -; CDR3 DNA: TGTGCCACCAGTCCCGGCGGGACAGGGGGTGTTGTTGAGCAGTTCTTC; CDR3 protein: CATSPGGTGGVVEQFF
V gene: TRBV6-5; J gene: TRBJ1-6; D gene: TRBD1; clone size: -; CDR3 DNA: TGTGCCAGCAGACGCCTGGGACAGGGGAATTCACCCCTCCACTTT; CDR3 protein: CASRRLGQGNSPLHF
V gene: TRBV7-8; J gene: TRBJ2-5; D gene: -; clone size: -; CDR3 DNA: TGTGCCAGCAGCTTAGTCGGTCCACCGGGGGAGACCCAGTACTTC; CDR3 protein: CASSLVGPPGETQYF
V gene: TRBV7-3; J gene: TRBJ2-2; D gene: TRBD2; clone size: -; CDR3 DNA: TGTGCCAGCAGCCCTGAAGCGGGAGACAAGGACACCGGGGAGCTGTTTTTT; CDR3 protein: CASSPEAGDKDTGELFF
V gene: TRBV7-8; J gene: TRBJ1-6; D gene: TRBD1; clone size: -; CDR3 DNA: TGTGCCAGCAGCTTAGTGGTGACAGGGCTCAATTCACCCCTCCACTTT; CDR3 protein: CASSLVVTGLNSPLHF
V gene: TRBV29-1; J gene: TRBJ2-7; D gene: TRBD2; clone size: -; CDR3 DNA: TGCAGCGTTGGCCGACTAGCGGAGAACTCCTACGAGCAGTACTTC; CDR3 protein: CSVGRLAENSYEQYF
V gene: TRBV30; J gene: TRBJ1-6; D gene: -; clone size: -; CDR3 DNA: TGTGCCTGGAGTAGGGAGGGGTGGGGTTCACCCCTCCACTTT; CDR3 protein: CAWSREGWGSPLHF
V gene: TRBV12-2; J gene: TRBJ2-3; D gene: -; clone size: -; CDR3 DNA: TGTGCAAGTCGCTACCGGACTAGCGGACACTGCACAGATACGCAGTATTTT; CDR3 protein: CASRYRTSGHCTDTQYF
V gene: TRBV2; J gene: TRBJ2-7; D gene: -; clone size: -; CDR3 DNA: TGTGCCAGCAGTGGAGGGAGGCCCTCCTACGAGCAGTACTTC; CDR3 protein: CASSGGRPSYEQYF
V gene: TRBV6-5; J gene: TRBJ1-1; D gene: -; clone size: -; CDR3 DNA: TGTGCCAGCAGCAGGCAGCTAAACACTGAAGCTTTCTTT; CDR3 protein: CASSRQLNTEAFF
V gene: TRBV3-1/TRBV3-2; J gene: TRBJ1-2; D gene: TRBD1; clone size: -; CDR3 DNA: TGTGCCAGCAGCCATCACACGGGACAGGGGGGTATTGGCTACACCTTC; CDR3 protein: CASSHHTGQGGIGYTF
V gene: TRBV20-1; J gene: TRBJ1-5; D gene: -; clone size: -; CDR3 DNA: TGCAGTGCTAGTGTGGGCGTAGGTCAGCCCCAGCATTTT; CDR3 protein: CSASVGVGQPQHF
V gene: TRBV7-9; J gene: TRBJ1-2; D gene: -; clone size: -; CDR3 DNA: TGTGCCAGCAGCTTAGGGGCCCGCAATCTTAACTATGGCTACACCTTC; CDR3 protein: CASSLGARNLNYGYTF
V gene: TRBV5-1; J gene: TRBJ2-5; D gene: -; clone size: -; CDR3 DNA: TGCGCCAGCAGCTTGACGGCAGGGGAGGGGGAGACCCAGTACTTC; CDR3 protein: CASSLTAGEGETQYF
V gene: TRBV4-2; J gene: TRBJ2-3; D gene: -; clone size: -; CDR3 DNA: TGTGCCAGCAGCCAAGAAGGGCTAGCGACAGATACGCAGTATTTT; CDR3 protein: CASSQEGLATDTQYF
V gene: TRBV30; J gene: TRBJ1-5; D gene: -; clone size: -; CDR3 DNA: TGTGCCTGGAGTGTGGGGGGGTATAGCAATCAGCCCCAGCATTTT; CDR3 protein: CAWSVGGYSNQPQHF
V gene: TRBV19; J gene: TRBJ2-7; D gene: TRBD1; clone size: -; CDR3 DNA: TGTGCCAGTAAAAAGACGGGACAGACCTACGAGCAGTACTTC; CDR3 protein: CASKKTGQTYEQYF
V gene: TRBV19; J gene: TRBJ1-5; D gene: -; clone size: -; CDR3 DNA: TGTGCCAGTAGTTTCACAGTGTTTCATAGCAATCAGCCCCAGCATTTT; CDR3 protein: CASSFTVFHSNQPQHF
V gene: TRBV2; J gene: TRBJ1-2; D gene: -; clone size: -; CDR3 DNA: TGTGCCAGCAGCTACCGGGGCTACACCTTC; CDR3 protein: CASSYRGYTF
V gene: TRBV4-2; J gene: TRBJ2-3; D gene: TRBD2; clone size: -; CDR3 DNA: TGTGCCAGCAGCCAAGATAACCAGCGGGGGTCACTAAGCACAGATACGCAGTATTTT; CDR3 protein: CASSQDNQRGSLSTDTQYF
V gene: TRBV5-1; J gene: TRBJ1-6; D gene: -; clone size: once; CDR3 DNA: TGCGCCAGCAGCTTGGACAGGGAGAATTCACCCCTCCACTTT; CDR3 protein: CASSLDRENSPLHF
V gene: TRBV5-1; J gene: TRBJ1-3; D gene: -; clone size: -; CDR3 DNA: TGCGCCAGCAGCTTGACAGTAGGAAACACCATATATTTT; CDR3 protein: CASSLTVGNTIYF
V gene: TRBV9; J gene: TRBJ2-1; D gene: -; clone size: -; CDR3 DNA: TGTGCCAGCAGCCCGCTAAATGAGCAGTTCTTC; CDR3 protein: CASSPLNEQFF
V gene: TRBV19; J gene: TRBJ1-6; D gene: TRBD1; clone size: once; CDR3 DNA: TGTGCCAGTAGTACGAAGGGACAGCATAATTCACCCCTCCACTTT; CDR3 protein: CASSTKGQHNSPLHF
V gene: TRBV18; J gene: TRBJ2-7; D gene: TRBD1; clone size: -; CDR3 DNA: TGTGCCAGCTCACCACGACAGGGTTGGGGAGAGCAGTACTTC; CDR3 protein: CASSPRQGWGEQYF
V gene: TRBV9; J gene: TRBJ2-1; D gene: -; clone size: -; CDR3 DNA: TGTGCCAGCAGCGTTTTCGGAGCCAATGAGCAGTTCTTC; CDR3 protein: CASSVFGANEQFF
V gene: TRBV9; J gene: TRBJ1-5; D gene: TRBD1; clone size: -; CDR3 DNA: TGTGCCAGCAGCCGGACAGGGGTTAGCAATCAGCCCCAGCATTTT; CDR3 protein: CASSRTGVSNQPQHF
V gene: TRBV2; J gene: TRBJ1-5; D gene: TRBD1; clone size: -; CDR3 DNA: TGTGCCAGCAGTGGCGGGGGGACAGAGCATTTT; CDR3 protein: CASSGGGTEHF
V gene: TRBV27; J gene: TRBJ2-3; D gene: -; clone size: -; CDR3 DNA: TGTGCCAGCCTCCCTTGGGGGGCAGATACGCAGTATTTT; CDR3 protein: CASLPWGADTQYF
V gene: TRBV5-1; J gene: TRBJ2-7; D gene: TRBD1; clone size: few; CDR3 DNA: TGCGCCAGCAGATCCAGGACAGGGGGCTACGAGCAGTACTTC; CDR3 protein: CASRSRTGGYEQYF
V gene: TRBV6-5; J gene: TRBJ1-1; D gene: -; clone size: few; CDR3 DNA: TGTGCCAGCAGTTACAAGTTTGGGGGCTACACTGAAGCTTTCTTT; CDR3 protein: CASSYKFGGYTEAFF
V gene: TRBV18; J gene: TRBJ2-3; D gene: TRBD1; clone size: -; CDR3 DNA: TGTGCCAGCTCACCTCGGGACAGGGCCCCAGATACGCAGTATTTT; CDR3 protein: CASSPRDRAPDTQYF
V gene: TRBV18; J gene: TRBJ1-2; D gene: -; clone size: -; CDR3 DNA: TGTGCCAGCTCACTTGGACAGACCCTTAACTATGGCTACACCTTC; CDR3 protein: CASSLGQTLNYGYTF
V gene: TRBV11-2; J gene: TRBJ1-1; D gene: -; clone size: -; CDR3 DNA: TGTGCCAGCAGCTCGTGGGGAGGTATGAACACTGAAGCTTTCTTT; CDR3 protein: CASSSWGGMNTEAFF
V gene: TRBV2; J gene: TRBJ2-3; D gene: -; clone size: -; CDR3 DNA: TGTGCCAGCAGGTTAGGGACACGAGATACGCAGTATTTT; CDR3 protein: CASRLGTRDTQYF